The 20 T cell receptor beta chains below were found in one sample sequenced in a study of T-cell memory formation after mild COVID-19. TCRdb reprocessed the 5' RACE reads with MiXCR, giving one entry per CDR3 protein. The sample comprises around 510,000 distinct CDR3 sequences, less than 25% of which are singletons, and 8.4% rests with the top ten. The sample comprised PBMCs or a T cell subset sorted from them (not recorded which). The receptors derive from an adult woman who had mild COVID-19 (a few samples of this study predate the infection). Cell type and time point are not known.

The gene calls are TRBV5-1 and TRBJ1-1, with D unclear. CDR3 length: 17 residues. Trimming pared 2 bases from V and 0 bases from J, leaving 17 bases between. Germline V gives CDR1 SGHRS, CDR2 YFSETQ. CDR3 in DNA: TGCGCCAGCAGCTTTTCTAGAGGGTTAGAGATGAACACTGAAGCTTTCTTT. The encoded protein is CASSFSRGLEMNTEAFF. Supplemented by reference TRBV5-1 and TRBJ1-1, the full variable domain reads KAGVTQTPRYLIKTRGQQVTLSCSPISGHRSVSWYQQTPGQGLQFLFEYFSETQRNKGNFPGRFSGRQFSNSRSEMNVSTLELGDSALYLCASSFSRGLEMNTEAFFGQGTRLTVV.

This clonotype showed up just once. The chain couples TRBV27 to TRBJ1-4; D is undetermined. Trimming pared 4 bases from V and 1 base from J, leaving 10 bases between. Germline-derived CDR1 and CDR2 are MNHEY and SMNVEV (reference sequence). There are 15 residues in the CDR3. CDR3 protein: CASSSRAVTNEKLFF. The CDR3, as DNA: TGTGCCAGCAGTTCCCGGGCGGTAACTAATGAAAAACTGTTTTTT.

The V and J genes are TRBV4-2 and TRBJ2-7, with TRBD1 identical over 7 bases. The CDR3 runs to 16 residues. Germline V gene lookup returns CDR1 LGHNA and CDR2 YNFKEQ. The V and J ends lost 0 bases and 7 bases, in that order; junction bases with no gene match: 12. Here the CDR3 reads CASSQDLERGRREQYF. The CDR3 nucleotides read TGTGCCAGCAGCCAAGATCTGGAAAGGGGGCGCCGGGAGCAGTACTTC.

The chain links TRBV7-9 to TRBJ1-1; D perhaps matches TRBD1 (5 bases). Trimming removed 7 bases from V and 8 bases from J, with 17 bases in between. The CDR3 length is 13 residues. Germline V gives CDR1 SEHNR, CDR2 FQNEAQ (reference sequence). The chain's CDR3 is CASIQRTGTEAFF. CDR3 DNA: TGTGCCAGCATCCAGCGTACCGGGACGGAAGCTTTCTTT. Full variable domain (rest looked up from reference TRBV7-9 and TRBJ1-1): DTGVSQNPRHKITKRGQNVTFRCDPISEHNRLYWYRQTLGQGPEFLTYFQNEAQLEKSRLLSDRFSAERPKGSFSTLEIQRTEQGDSAMYLCASIQRTGTEAFFGQGTRLTVV.

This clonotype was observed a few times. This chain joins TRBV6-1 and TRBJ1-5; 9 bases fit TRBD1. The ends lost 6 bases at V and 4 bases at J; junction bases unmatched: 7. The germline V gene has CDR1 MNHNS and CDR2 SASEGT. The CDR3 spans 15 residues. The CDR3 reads CASRPGQGRNQPQHF. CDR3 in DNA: TGTGCCAGCAGACCCGGACAGGGGAGGAATCAGCCCCAGCATTTT.

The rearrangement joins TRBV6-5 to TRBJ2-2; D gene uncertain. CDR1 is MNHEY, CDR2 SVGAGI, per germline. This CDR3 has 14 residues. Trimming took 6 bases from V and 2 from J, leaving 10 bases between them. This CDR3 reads CASRPDSNTGELFF. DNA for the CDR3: TGTGCCAGCAGGCCCGACTCAAACACCGGGGAGCTGTTTTTT.

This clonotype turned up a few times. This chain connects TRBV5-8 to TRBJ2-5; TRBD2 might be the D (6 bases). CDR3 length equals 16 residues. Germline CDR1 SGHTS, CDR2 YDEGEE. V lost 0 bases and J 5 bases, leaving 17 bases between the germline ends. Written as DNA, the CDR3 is TGTGCCAGCAGCTTGGCCAGAGGAGGGAGCATGGAGACCCAGTACTTC. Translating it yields CASSLARGGSMETQYF.

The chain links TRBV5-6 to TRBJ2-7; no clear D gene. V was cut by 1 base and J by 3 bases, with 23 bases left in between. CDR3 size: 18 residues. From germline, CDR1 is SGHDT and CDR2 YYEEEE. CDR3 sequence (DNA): TGTGCCAGCAGCTTGTCCGGGTCGTTAAGGAGAAGAGACTACGAGCAGTACTTC. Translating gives CASSLSGSLRRRDYEQYF.

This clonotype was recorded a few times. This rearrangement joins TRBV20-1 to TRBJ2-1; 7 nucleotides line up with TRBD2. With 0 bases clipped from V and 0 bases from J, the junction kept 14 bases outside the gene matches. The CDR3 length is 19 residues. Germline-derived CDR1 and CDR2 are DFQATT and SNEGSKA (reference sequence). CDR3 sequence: CSARDSVDGGSSSYNEQFF. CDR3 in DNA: TGCAGTGCTAGAGATTCAGTTGATGGCGGGAGCAGCTCCTACAATGAGCAGTTCTTC.

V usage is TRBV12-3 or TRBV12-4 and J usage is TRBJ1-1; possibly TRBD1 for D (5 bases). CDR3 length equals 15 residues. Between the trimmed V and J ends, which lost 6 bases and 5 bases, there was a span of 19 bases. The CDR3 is CASRVEAGGFTEAFF. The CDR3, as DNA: TGTGCCAGCAGAGTTGAGGCGGGGGGGTTTACTGAAGCTTTCTTT.

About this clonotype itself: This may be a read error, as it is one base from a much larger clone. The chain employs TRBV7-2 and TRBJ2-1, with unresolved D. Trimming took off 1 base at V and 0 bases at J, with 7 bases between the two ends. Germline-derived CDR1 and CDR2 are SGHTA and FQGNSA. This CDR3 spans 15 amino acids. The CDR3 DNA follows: TGTGCCAGCAGCTTAGGGCGGAACTCCTACAATGAGCAGTTCTTC. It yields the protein CASSLGRNSYNEQFF.

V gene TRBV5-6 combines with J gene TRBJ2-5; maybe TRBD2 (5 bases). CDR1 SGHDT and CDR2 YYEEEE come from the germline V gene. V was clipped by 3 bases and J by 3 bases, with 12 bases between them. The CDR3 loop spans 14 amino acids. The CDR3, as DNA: TGTGCCAGCAGCTCGGAGGCAAGGGAAGAGACCCAGTACTTC. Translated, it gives CASSSEAREETQYF.

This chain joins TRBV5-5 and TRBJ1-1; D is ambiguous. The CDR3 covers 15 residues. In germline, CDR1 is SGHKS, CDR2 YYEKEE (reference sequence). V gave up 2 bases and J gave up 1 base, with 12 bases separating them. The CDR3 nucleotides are TGTGCCAGCAGCTTTCAAATCAGCTGGAACACTGAAGCTTTCTTT. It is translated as CASSFQISWNTEAFF.

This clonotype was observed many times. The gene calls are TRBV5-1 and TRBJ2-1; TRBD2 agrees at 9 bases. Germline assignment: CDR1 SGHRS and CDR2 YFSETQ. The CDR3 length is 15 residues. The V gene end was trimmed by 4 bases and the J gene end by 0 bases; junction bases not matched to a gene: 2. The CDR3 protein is CASSDSGGSYNEQFF. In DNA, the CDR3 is TGCGCCAGCAGCGATAGCGGGGGCTCCTACAATGAGCAGTTCTTC.

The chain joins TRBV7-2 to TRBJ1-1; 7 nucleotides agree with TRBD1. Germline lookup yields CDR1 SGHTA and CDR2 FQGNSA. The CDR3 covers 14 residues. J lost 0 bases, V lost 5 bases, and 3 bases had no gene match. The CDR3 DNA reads TGTGCCAGCAGCATACAGGGGATGAACACTGAAGCTTTCTTT. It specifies CASSIQGMNTEAFF.

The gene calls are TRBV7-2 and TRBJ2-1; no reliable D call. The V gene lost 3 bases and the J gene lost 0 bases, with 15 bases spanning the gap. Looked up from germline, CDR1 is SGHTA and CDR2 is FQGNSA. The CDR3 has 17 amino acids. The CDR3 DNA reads TGTGCCAGCAGCTTTATCCTAGTAAAAAGCTCCTACAATGAGCAGTTCTTC. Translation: CASSFILVKSSYNEQFF.

CDR3 coding DNA: TGTGCCAGCGGGATTGCGGACTATGGCTACACCTTC. Its protein product is CASGIADYGYTF. The V and J genes are TRBV12-3 or TRBV12-4 and TRBJ1-2; no reliable D call. This CDR3 is 12 amino acids long. V was pared by 8 bases and J by 3 bases, with 10 bases between.

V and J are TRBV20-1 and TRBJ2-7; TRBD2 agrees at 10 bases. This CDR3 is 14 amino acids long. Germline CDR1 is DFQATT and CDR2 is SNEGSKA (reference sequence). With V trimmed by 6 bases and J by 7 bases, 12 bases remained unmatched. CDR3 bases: TGCAGTGCCCGCGGGACTAGCGTGCACCAAGAGCAGTACTTC. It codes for CSARGTSVHQEQYF.

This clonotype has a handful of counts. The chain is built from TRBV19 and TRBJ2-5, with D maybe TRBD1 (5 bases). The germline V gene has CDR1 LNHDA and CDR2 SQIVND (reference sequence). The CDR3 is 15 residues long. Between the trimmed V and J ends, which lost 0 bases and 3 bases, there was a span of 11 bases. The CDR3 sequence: CASSIDAGYEETQYF. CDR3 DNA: TGTGCCAGTAGTATAGATGCAGGGTACGAAGAGACCCAGTACTTC.

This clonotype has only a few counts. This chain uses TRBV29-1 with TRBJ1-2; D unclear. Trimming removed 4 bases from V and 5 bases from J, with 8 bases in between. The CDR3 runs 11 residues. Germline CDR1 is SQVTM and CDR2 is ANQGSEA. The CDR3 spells CSVAWGYGYTF. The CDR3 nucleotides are TGCAGCGTTGCGTGGGGATATGGCTACACCTTC. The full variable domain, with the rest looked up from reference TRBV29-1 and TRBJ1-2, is SAVISQKPSRDICQRGTSLTIQCQVDSQVTMMFWYRQQPGQSLTLIATANQGSEATYESGFVIDKFPISRPNLTFSTLTVSNMSPEDSSIYLCSVAWGYGYTFGSGTRLTVV.